One and the same sample provided the 3 T cell receptor beta chains below, sequenced in a study of identical twins. TCRdb reprocessed the 5' RACE reads with MiXCR, giving one entry per CDR3 protein. Of around 550,000 distinct CDR3 sequences listed, 13% to 15% are singletons. This same sample was also taken into another study, of yellow fever vaccine responses in identical twins.

Specimen: CD4+ T cells sorted from blood. The source of these receptors is a woman between 18 and 30 years old in good health.

This clonotype has ten or more counts. The rearrangement joins TRBV29-1 to TRBJ2-3; TRBD2 matches at 7 bases. The CDR3 is 14 residues long. Germline values: CDR1 SQVTM, CDR2 ANQGSEA. Trimming removed 6 bases from V and 1 base from J; junction bases left unmatched: 7. In nucleotides, the CDR3 is TGCAGCGTCGCCGGTGCGGGAGGCACAGATACGCAGTATTTT. Its translation: CSVAGAGGTDTQYF.

This clonotype was counted at least ten times. V gene TRBV18 combines with J gene TRBJ2-2; D ambiguous. V lost 4 bases and J 0 bases, leaving 18 bases between the germline ends. CDR3 length: 18 residues. Germline V CDR1 and CDR2: KGHSH, LQKENI. CDR3 amino acids: CASSLVRSGSSNTGELFF. The CDR3 nucleotides are TGTGCCAGCTCACTTGTGCGTTCAGGAAGCTCGAACACCGGGGAGCTGTTTTTT.

CDR3 amino acids: CASSLGTNKWETQYF. Written as DNA, the CDR3 is TGTGCCAGCAGCTTGGGGACAAACAAGTGGGAGACCCAGTACTTC. The chain is built from TRBV11-2 and TRBJ2-5, with a possible D match to TRBD1 (6 bases). Trimming left V 3 bases short and J 5 bases short, with 16 bases between. The CDR3 runs to 15 residues. CDR1 and CDR2 (germline): SGHAT, FQNNGV.